Sequencing of this T cell receptor beta chain was carried out in a study of blood T cell repertoires in COVID-19. Overall study context: Samples taken during acute and convalescent COVID-19 were collected in the United States, Italy and Spain. PBMCs, B-cell-depleted T cells, or T cells provided the cDNA or gDNA that made up the material.

Profiling relied on immunoSEQ multiplex PCR, and the TCRdb table lists in-frame clones only, not all of them. This sample carries approximately 440,000 clones, more than 70% of them seen once, and the ten largest clones take over 9.5%. Germline values: CDR1 MNHEY, CDR2 SVGAGI. The V and J ends lost 7 bases and 10 bases respectively, with 17 bases between them. This CDR3 is built from 13 residues. The sequenced sample consisted of peripheral blood. The chain employs TRBV6-5 and TRBJ2-1; TRBD1 is a possible D gene (6 bases). The receptor was isolated from a woman aged 50 to 60 with COVID-19, enrolled during active disease. Written as DNA, the CDR3 is TGTGCCAGCATTTCGACAGGCATATACGAGCAGTTCTTC. Translated: CASISTGIYEQFF.